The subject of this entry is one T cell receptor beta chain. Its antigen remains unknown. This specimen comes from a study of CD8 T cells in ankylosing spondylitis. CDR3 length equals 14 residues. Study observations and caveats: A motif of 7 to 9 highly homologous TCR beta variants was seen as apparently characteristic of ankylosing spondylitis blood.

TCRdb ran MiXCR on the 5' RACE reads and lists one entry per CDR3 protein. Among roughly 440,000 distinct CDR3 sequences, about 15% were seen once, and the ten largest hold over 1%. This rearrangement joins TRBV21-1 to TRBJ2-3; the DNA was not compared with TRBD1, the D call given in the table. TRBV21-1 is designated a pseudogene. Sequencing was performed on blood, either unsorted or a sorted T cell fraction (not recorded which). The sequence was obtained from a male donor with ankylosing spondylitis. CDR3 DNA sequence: TGTGCCAGCAGCAAATATCTGACAGGTGATACGCAGTATTTT. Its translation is CASSKYLTGDTQYF.